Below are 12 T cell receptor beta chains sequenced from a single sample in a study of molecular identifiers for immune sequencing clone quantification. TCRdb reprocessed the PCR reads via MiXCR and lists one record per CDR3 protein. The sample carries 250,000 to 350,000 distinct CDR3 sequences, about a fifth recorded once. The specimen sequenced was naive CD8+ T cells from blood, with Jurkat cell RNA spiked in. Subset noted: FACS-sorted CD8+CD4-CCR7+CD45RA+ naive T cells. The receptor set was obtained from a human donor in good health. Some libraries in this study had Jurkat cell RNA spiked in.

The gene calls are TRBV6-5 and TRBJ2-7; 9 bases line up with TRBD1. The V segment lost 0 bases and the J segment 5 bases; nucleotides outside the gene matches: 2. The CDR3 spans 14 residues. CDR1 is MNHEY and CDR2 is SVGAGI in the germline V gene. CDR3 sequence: CASSYSGQGHEQYF. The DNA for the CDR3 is TGTGCCAGCAGTTACTCGGGACAGGGCCACGAGCAGTACTTC.

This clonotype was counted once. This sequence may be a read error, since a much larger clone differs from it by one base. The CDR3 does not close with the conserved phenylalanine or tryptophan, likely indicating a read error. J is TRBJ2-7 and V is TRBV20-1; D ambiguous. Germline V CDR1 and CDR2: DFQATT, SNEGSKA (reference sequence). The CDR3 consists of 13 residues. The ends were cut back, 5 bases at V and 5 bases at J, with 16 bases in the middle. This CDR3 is CSAEQSFGDEQYI. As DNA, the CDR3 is TGCAGTGCTGAACAATCTTTCGGCGACGAGCAGTACATC.

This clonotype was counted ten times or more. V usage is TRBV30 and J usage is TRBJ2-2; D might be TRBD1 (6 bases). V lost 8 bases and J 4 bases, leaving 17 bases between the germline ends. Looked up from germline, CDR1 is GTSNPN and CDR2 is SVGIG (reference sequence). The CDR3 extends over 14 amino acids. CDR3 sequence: CASPGQRITGELFF. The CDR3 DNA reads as TGTGCCAGCCCGGGACAACGAATCACCGGGGAGCTGTTTTTT.

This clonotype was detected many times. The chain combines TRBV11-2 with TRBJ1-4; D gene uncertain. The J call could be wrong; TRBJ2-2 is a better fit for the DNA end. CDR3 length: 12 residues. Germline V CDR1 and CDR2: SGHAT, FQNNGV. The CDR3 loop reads CASSGVSGELFF. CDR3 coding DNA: TGTGCCAGCAGCGGAGTGTCGGGGGAGCTGTTTTTT.

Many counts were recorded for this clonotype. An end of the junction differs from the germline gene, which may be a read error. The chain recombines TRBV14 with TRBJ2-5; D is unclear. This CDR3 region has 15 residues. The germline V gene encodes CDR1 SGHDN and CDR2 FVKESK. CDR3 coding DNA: TGTGCCAGCAGTCAAGAAACAACGTACCAAGAGACCCAGTACTTC. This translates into CASSQETTYQETQYF. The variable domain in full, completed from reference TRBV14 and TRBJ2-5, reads EAGVTQFPSHSVIEKGQTVTLRCDPISGHDNLYWYRRVMGKEIKFLLHFVKESKQDESGMPNNRFLAERTGGTYSTLKVQPAELEDSGVYFCASSQETTYQETQYFGPGTRLLVL.

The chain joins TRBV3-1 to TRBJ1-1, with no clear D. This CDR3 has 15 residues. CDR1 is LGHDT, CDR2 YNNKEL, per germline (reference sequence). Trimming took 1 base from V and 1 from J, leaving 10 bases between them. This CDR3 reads CASSQGIGENTEAFF. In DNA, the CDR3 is TGTGCCAGCAGCCAAGGAATAGGCGAGAACACTGAAGCTTTCTTT.

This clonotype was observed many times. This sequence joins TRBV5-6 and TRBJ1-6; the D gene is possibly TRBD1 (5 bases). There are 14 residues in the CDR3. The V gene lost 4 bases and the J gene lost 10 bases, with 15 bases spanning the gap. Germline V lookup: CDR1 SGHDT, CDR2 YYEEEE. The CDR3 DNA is TGTGCCAGCAGCCCGGGACCTCCGCCGTCACCCCTCCACTTT. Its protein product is CASSPGPPPSPLHF.

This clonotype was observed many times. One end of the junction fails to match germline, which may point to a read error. Written as DNA, the CDR3 is TGTGCCAGCAGCTTAGGTTACGACAAGGCCCCCCGATTT. It translates to CASSLGYDKAPRF. V is TRBV7-2 and J is TRBJ1-1; D remains ambiguous. Per the germline V gene, CDR1 is SGHTA and CDR2 is FQGNSA. CDR3 length: 13 amino acids.

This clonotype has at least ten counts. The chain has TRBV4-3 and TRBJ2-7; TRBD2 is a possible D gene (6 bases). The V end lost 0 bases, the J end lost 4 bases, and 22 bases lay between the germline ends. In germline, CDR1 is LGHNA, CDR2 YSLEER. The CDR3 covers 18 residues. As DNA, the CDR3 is TGCGCCAGCAGCCAAGATCCTAGCACTCTTCTACGGGGGTACGAGCAGTACTTC. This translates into CASSQDPSTLLRGYEQYF.

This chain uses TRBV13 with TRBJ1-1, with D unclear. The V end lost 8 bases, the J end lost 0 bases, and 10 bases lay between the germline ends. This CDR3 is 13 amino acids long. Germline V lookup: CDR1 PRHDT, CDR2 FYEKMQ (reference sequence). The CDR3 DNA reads TGTGCCAGCCGGGTGGCGGTGAACACTGAAGCTTTCTTT. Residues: CASRVAVNTEAFF.

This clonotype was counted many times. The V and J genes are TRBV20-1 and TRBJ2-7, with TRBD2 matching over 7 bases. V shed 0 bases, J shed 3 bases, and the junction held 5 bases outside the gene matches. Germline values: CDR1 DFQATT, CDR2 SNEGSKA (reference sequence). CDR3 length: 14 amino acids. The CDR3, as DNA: TGCAGTGCTAGAGATCCAGCGGGAATCTACGAGCAGTACTTC. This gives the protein CSARDPAGIYEQYF.

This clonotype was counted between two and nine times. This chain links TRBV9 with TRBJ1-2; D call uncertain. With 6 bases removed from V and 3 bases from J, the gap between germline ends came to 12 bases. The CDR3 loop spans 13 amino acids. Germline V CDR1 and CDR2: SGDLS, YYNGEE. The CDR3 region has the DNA TGTGCCAGCACCCCTTCTGGTGACTATGGCTACACCTTC. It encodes CASTPSGDYGYTF.